Below are 10 T cell receptor beta chains sequenced from a single sample in a study of blood T cell repertoires in COVID-19. Profiling relied on immunoSEQ multiplex PCR, and the TCRdb table lists in-frame clones only, not all of them. The sample includes more than 90,000 clones, over 80% of them seen just once. The material sequenced was peripheral blood. These receptors were obtained from a woman between 70 and 85 years old with acute or convalescent COVID-19.

J is TRBJ1-1 and V is TRBV5-1, with D possibly being TRBD1 (6 bases). Germline V CDR1 and CDR2: SGHRS, YFSETQ. The CDR3 runs to 14 residues. V lost 4 bases, J lost 4 bases, and 14 bases lay in between. The CDR3: CASSPPGGITEAFF. The CDR3 bases are TGCGCCAGCAGCCCTCCGGGGGGCATCACTGAAGCTTTCTTT.

This sequence joins TRBV10-1 and TRBJ1-3, with 11 bases fitting TRBD1. Trimming cost V 5 bases and J 0 bases; bases outside gene matches: 6. The length of the CDR3 is 17 residues. Germline CDR1 and CDR2: WNHNN and SYGVQD (reference sequence). As DNA, the CDR3 is TGCGCCAGCAGTCATTGGACAGGGGGCCTCTCTGGAAACACCATATATTTT. Translating it yields CASSHWTGGLSGNTIYF.

This chain joins TRBV19 and TRBJ1-1; 9 nucleotides line up with TRBD1. The CDR3 has 14 residues. The V segment lost 4 bases and the J segment 8 bases; nucleotides outside the gene matches: 8. CDR1 LNHDA and CDR2 SQIVND come from the germline V gene (reference sequence). CDR3 protein: CASSTSLGTGEAFF. DNA of the CDR3: TGTGCCAGTAGTACCAGCCTGGGGACAGGGGAAGCTTTCTTT.

The chain uses TRBV6-6 and TRBJ1-2; 7 bases match TRBD1. J gave up 1 base and V 5 bases, and 13 bases lay outside the gene matches. The CDR3 extends over 17 amino acids. Germline-derived CDR1 and CDR2 are MNHNY and SVGAGI (reference sequence). CDR3 loop: CASSRTPFDRVNYGYTF. The CDR3, as DNA: TGTGCCAGCAGTCGAACTCCCTTTGACAGGGTTAACTATGGCTACACCTTC.

V usage is TRBV10-1 and J usage is TRBJ1-1, with 9 nucleotides matching TRBD1. V was pared by 4 bases and J by 5 bases, with 5 bases of the junction left unmatched. This CDR3 is 14 amino acids long. CDR1 is WNHNN, CDR2 SYGVQD, per germline (reference sequence). The CDR3 sequence: CASSGDRVGTEAFF. CDR3 DNA: TGCGCCAGCAGTGGGGACAGGGTCGGGACTGAAGCTTTCTTT.

This clone has only one observation. The chain carries TRBV3-1 (or the pseudogene TRBV3-2) and TRBJ2-3, with a tentative D call TRBD2 (5 bases). CDR1 is LGHDT and CDR2 is YNNKEL in the germline V gene (reference sequence). The CDR3 is 14 amino acids. V lost 1 base, J lost 5 bases, and 10 bases lay in between. This CDR3 is CASSQGLREDTQYF. The CDR3 DNA sequence: TGTGCCAGCAGCCAAGGTCTTCGGGAAGATACGCAGTATTTT.

The V call is TRBV28, the J call TRBJ1-1, with 9 positions matching TRBD1. This CDR3 has 14 amino acids. J gave up 2 bases and V 10 bases, and 8 bases lay outside the gene matches. Per germline, CDR1 MDHEN and CDR2 SYDVKM. CDR3 bases: TGTGCCACCGTGAGGGACAGGGTAAACACTGAAGCTTTCTTT. Amino acids: CATVRDRVNTEAFF.

The V and J genes are TRBV13 and TRBJ2-7; 10 nucleotides agree with TRBD2. CDR3 length: 15 amino acids. The V gene's germline CDR1 is PRHDT and CDR2 FYEKMQ (reference sequence). Unmatched junction bases numbered 6, after V lost 5 bases and J lost 2 bases. The CDR3 sequence: CASSLRTSGPYEQYF. In DNA, the CDR3 is TGTGCCAGCAGCCTCCGGACTAGCGGCCCCTACGAGCAGTACTTC.

J is TRBJ2-7 and V is TRBV5-6; D unclear. The germline V and J ends were trimmed by 4 bases and 0 bases, with 8 bases remaining between them. Germline V gene lookup returns CDR1 SGHDT and CDR2 YYEEEE. The CDR3 runs to 13 residues. The CDR3 is CASSESDSYEQYF. For the CDR3, the DNA is TGTGCCAGCAGCGAGAGCGACTCCTACGAGCAGTACTTC.

The CDR3 coding sequence is TGTGCCAGCACCTTAACTAGCGGGGGAAATGAGCAGTTCTTC. This sequence encodes CASTLTSGGNEQFF. The chain is built from TRBV2 and TRBJ2-1, with 11 bases fitting TRBD2. This CDR3 is 14 amino acids long. Germline CDR1 and CDR2: SNHLY and FYNNEI. Trimming removed 7 bases from V and 7 bases from J; junction bases left unmatched: 6.